These 14 T cell receptor beta chains came from one sample sequenced in a study of T cell responses to AZD1222 COVID-19 vaccine. Libraries were prepared by immunoSEQ multiplex PCR; TCRdb keeps only in-frame clonotypes and omits some of them. The table records some 150,000 clones, about 87% of them present only once. Source: peripheral blood, taken 28 days after the second AZD1222 dose. These receptor sequences come from an adult who received the AZD1222 COVID-19 vaccine.

This chain uses TRBV29-1 with TRBJ1-2, with 9 bases fitting TRBD1. Germline CDR1 SQVTM, CDR2 ANQGSEA. V lost 5 bases to trimming and J lost 3 bases; unmatched junction nucleotides: 4. This CDR3 spans 13 amino acids. The CDR3: CSVSDRGDYGYTF. As DNA, the CDR3 is TGCAGCGTTTCCGACAGGGGGGACTATGGCTACACCTTC.

In its sample, this clone was seen a few times. The chain couples TRBV4-1 to TRBJ1-1, with D perhaps matching TRBD1 (5 bases). Germline V lookup: CDR1 MGHRA, CDR2 YSYEKL. Trimming cost V 4 bases and J 4 bases, with 13 bases left between them. The CDR3 sequence is 14 residues long. The CDR3 DNA reads TGCGCCAGCAGCCCAAGCGGGGCAGCCACTGAAGCTTTCTTT. It yields the protein CASSPSGAATEAFF.

V and J are TRBV6-5 and TRBJ1-4; D might be TRBD1 (6 bases). Trimming shortened V by 10 bases and J by 0 bases, and 15 bases separated the two germline ends. The germline V gene encodes CDR1 MNHEY and CDR2 SVGAGI. The CDR3 is 15 amino acids. This chain's CDR3 is CATSGVGATNEKLFF. CDR3 DNA: TGTGCCACGTCAGGGGTCGGGGCAACTAATGAAAAACTGTTTTTT.

The chain joins TRBV24-1 to TRBJ1-1; a weak D match, TRBD1 (5 bases). V was trimmed by 4 bases and J by 9 bases, leaving 14 bases between them. This CDR3 region has 13 residues. Germline values: CDR1 KGHDR, CDR2 SFDVKD. The CDR3 loop reads CATSDPGRGKAFF. DNA for the CDR3: TGTGCCACCAGTGACCCGGGGCGAGGGAAAGCTTTCTTT.

The V and J genes are TRBV6-2 or TRBV6-3 and TRBJ2-1, with D tentatively TRBD1 or TRBD2 (5 bases each). V lost 5 bases to trimming and J lost 4 bases, with 12 bases between them. This CDR3 has 14 residues. Per germline, CDR1 MNHEY and CDR2 SVGEGT. CDR3 coding DNA: TGTGCCAGCAGTACCGGGACCACTTACAATGAGCAGTTCTTC. Translating gives CASSTGTTYNEQFF.

The chain has TRBV7-2 and TRBJ2-1, with 8 positions matching TRBD1. Trimming removed 5 bases from V and 4 bases from J; junction bases left unmatched: 4. This CDR3 is built from 14 residues. Germline V CDR1 and CDR2: SGHTA, FQGNSA. In DNA form, the CDR3 reads TGTGCCAGCAGCCCAGGACAGGGTTACAATGAGCAGTTCTTC. This translates into CASSPGQGYNEQFF. Together with reference TRBV7-2 and TRBJ2-1, the CDR3 gives the full variable domain: GAGVSQSPSNKVTEKGKDVELRCDPISGHTALYWYRQSLGQGLEFLIYFQGNSAPDKSGLPSDRFSAERTGGSVSTLTIQRTQQEDSAVYLCASSPGQGYNEQFFGPGTRLTVL.

For this clone: Germline is not matched at one junction end, which may reflect a read error. This sequence joins TRBV6-5 and TRBJ1-6; TRBD1 aligns across 8 bases. Germline loops: CDR1 MNHEY, CDR2 SVGAGI. This CDR3 spans 15 amino acids. The CDR3 loop reads CTSMGGQVDNSPLHF. The CDR3 bases are TGTACCAGCATGGGGGGACAGGTGGATAATTCACCCCTCCACTTT.

The chain joins TRBV6-5 to TRBJ2-2; TRBD2 aligns across 9 bases. The germline V gene encodes CDR1 MNHEY and CDR2 SVGAGI. V shed 6 bases and J 7 bases; nucleotides not matched to a gene: 9. This CDR3 has 15 amino acids. The CDR3, as DNA: TGTGCCAGCAGCACCGGGACTAGCAGAGTCGGGGAGCTGTTTTTT. Its protein is CASSTGTSRVGELFF.

Only one count was recorded for this clone. The chain couples TRBV7-3 to TRBJ2-1, with 7 bases identical to TRBD2. Trimming took 0 bases from V and 2 from J; bases not matched to a gene: 4. The CDR3 is 16 amino acids. Germline loops: CDR1 SGHTA, CDR2 FQGTGA. CDR3 DNA: TGTGCCAGCAGCTTAACGGGGCGGGGGACCTACAATGAGCAGTTCTTC. Encoded protein: CASSLTGRGTYNEQFF.

The chain recombines TRBV5-1 with TRBJ1-3; no firm D call. The CDR3 is 13 amino acids. V lost 0 bases and J 4 bases, leaving 5 bases between the germline ends. Germline V gene lookup returns CDR1 SGHRS and CDR2 YFSETQ. The CDR3 coding sequence is TGCGCCAGCAGCTTGGATAGGGGAAACACCATATATTTT. Amino acids: CASSLDRGNTIYF.

The chain recombines TRBV5-1 with TRBJ1-4; D gene uncertain. Germline V gene lookup returns CDR1 SGHRS and CDR2 YFSETQ. This CDR3 is built from 16 residues. V was shortened by 2 bases and J by 0 bases, with 11 bases between the two germline ends. As DNA, the CDR3 is TGCGCCAGCAGCTTATCCGGGCTCCCAACTAATGAAAAACTGTTTTTT. Translated, it gives CASSLSGLPTNEKLFF.

V gene TRBV29-1 combines with J gene TRBJ2-7; D tentatively reads TRBD1 or TRBD2 (5 bases each). Germline lookup yields CDR1 SQVTM and CDR2 ANQGSEA. The CDR3 extends over 14 amino acids. V lost 1 base, J lost 4 bases, and 14 bases lay in between. CDR3 in DNA: TGCAGCGTTGAAGGTATCGGGACGGTTTACGAGCAGTACTTC. This encodes CSVEGIGTVYEQYF.

The J gene is TRBJ2-5, the V gene TRBV9; 10 bases line up with TRBD1. With 4 bases clipped from V and 5 bases from J, the junction kept 5 bases outside the gene matches. The CDR3 spans 14 residues. Germline V gives CDR1 SGDLS, CDR2 YYNGEE. CDR3 region: CASSLDRGRETQYF. The CDR3 region has the DNA TGTGCCAGCAGCCTTGACAGGGGGCGGGAGACCCAGTACTTC.

The chain has TRBV5-8 and TRBJ2-2; TRBD1 matches at 9 bases. The CDR3 consists of 16 residues. The V and J ends lost 4 bases and 5 bases, in that order; junction bases with no gene match: 9. Germline V gene lookup returns CDR1 SGHTS and CDR2 YDEGEE. DNA of the CDR3: TGTGCCAGCAGCATATACACCGGGACAGGGACCGGGGAGCTGTTTTTT. Translation: CASSIYTGTGTGELFF.